One and the same sample provided the 26 T cell receptor beta chains below, sequenced in a study of blood T cell repertoires in COVID-19. Sequencing used immunoSEQ multiplex PCR; TCRdb keeps in-frame clones, though not all of them. The sample has over 150,000 clones, roughly 88% seen once; the top ten hold 2.5% to 3.5%. Material for sequencing was peripheral blood. Every receptor here comes from a woman in her fifties or sixties with acute or convalescent COVID-19.

This rearrangement joins TRBV5-1 to TRBJ1-1; TRBD1 aligns across 8 bases. The CDR3 consists of 16 residues. Germline CDR1 reads SGHRS; CDR2 reads YFSETQ. Germline trimming cut 4 bases from V and 0 bases from J; bases unmatched to any gene: 8. The CDR3 nucleotides are TGCGCCAGCAGCCCCAGCCCGACAGGGGTGAACACTGAAGCTTTCTTT. It is translated as CASSPSPTGVNTEAFF. The full variable domain, in which reference TRBV5-1 and TRBJ1-1 provide the parts outside the CDR3, is KAGVTQTPRYLIKTRGQQVTLSCSPISGHRSVSWYQQTPGQGLQFLFEYFSETQRNKGNFPGRFSGRQFSNSRSEMNVSTLELGDSALYLCASSPSPTGVNTEAFFGQGTRLTVV.

This clone has a handful of counts. This chain connects TRBV7-2 to TRBJ1-4; the match to TRBD1 covers 7 bases. Germline CDR1 and CDR2: SGHTA and FQGNSA. The CDR3 sequence is 13 residues long. V lost 5 bases to trimming and J lost 5 bases; unmatched junction nucleotides: 2. This CDR3 reads CASSQGQNEKLFF. Here the CDR3 DNA reads TGTGCCAGCAGCCAGGGACAGAATGAAAAACTGTTTTTT.

This chain links TRBV4-1 with TRBJ1-6; 8 bases are a match to TRBD1. CDR1 is MGHRA and CDR2 is YSYEKL in the germline V gene. J lost 5 bases, V lost 8 bases, and 14 bases had no gene match. The CDR3 covers 17 residues. The CDR3 loop is CASRLHQTGVNNSPLHF. CDR3 nucleotide sequence: TGCGCCAGCCGGCTCCATCAGACAGGGGTTAATAATTCACCCCTCCACTTT.

This chain connects TRBV5-6 to TRBJ1-6; D gene ambiguous. From germline, CDR1 is SGHDT and CDR2 YYEEEE. The CDR3 extends over 14 amino acids. The V end lost 2 bases, the J end lost 7 bases, and 10 bases lay between the germline ends. CDR3 amino acids: CASSFTVVNSPLHF. Written as DNA, the CDR3 is TGTGCCAGCAGCTTTACAGTTGTAAATTCACCCCTCCACTTT.

The chain has TRBV11-2 and TRBJ1-2; maybe TRBD1 (6 bases). The length of the CDR3 is 13 residues. The V end was cut by 2 bases, the J end by 8 bases, with 12 bases between. The germline gives CDR1 SGHAT, CDR2 FQNNGV. CDR3 nucleotide sequence: TGTGCCAGCAGCTTATATGGGGGCGGGGGCTACACCTTC. This encodes CASSLYGGGGYTF.

The rearrangement links TRBV6-5 to TRBJ2-2, with TRBD1 matching 11 bases. Germline V gives CDR1 MNHEY, CDR2 SVGAGI. Germline trimming cut 5 bases from V and 4 bases from J; bases unmatched to any gene: 3. The CDR3 totals 15 residues. The CDR3 coding sequence is TGTGCCAGCAGTAGGACAGGGGGCACCACCGGGGAGCTGTTTTTT. This codes for CASSRTGGTTGELFF.

This chain uses TRBV7-2 with TRBJ2-1; TRBD1 agrees at 7 bases. V dropped 5 bases and J dropped 4; count of bases not matched to a gene: 8. The CDR3 is 15 residues long. The germline CDR1 and CDR2 sequences are SGHTA and FQGNSA. The CDR3 DNA reads as TGTGCCAGCAGCCCCAGGGGGTCACCGTACAATGAGCAGTTCTTC. Its protein is CASSPRGSPYNEQFF.

This clone was counted once. The V gene is TRBV28, the J gene TRBJ1-3; no definite D call. Per the germline V gene, CDR1 is MDHEN and CDR2 is SYDVKM. The CDR3 is made up of 15 amino acids. V was shortened by 3 bases and J by 0 bases, with 9 bases between the two germline ends. This CDR3 is CASSLEWSSGNTIYF. CDR3 nucleotide sequence: TGTGCCAGCAGTTTGGAGTGGAGCTCTGGAAACACCATATATTTT.

The chain recombines TRBV24-1 with TRBJ1-1; 7 bases map to TRBD1. V trimming: 5 bases; J trimming: 4 bases; junction bases outside the gene matches: 9. Per germline, CDR1 KGHDR and CDR2 SFDVKD. This CDR3 spans 15 amino acids. Here the CDR3 DNA reads TGTGCCACCAGTGGAAACAGGGGACGAGGCACTGAAGCTTTCTTT. Translated: CATSGNRGRGTEAFF.

V usage is TRBV28 and J usage is TRBJ1-2; TRBD1 might be the D (5 bases). Germline values: CDR1 MDHEN, CDR2 SYDVKM. The CDR3 runs to 13 residues. V dropped 4 bases and J dropped 8 bases, with 14 bases sitting between them. This CDR3 reads CASSSGARVGYTF. The DNA for the CDR3 is TGTGCCAGCAGTTCTGGGGCTCGGGTGGGCTACACCTTC.

The chain is built from TRBV29-1 and TRBJ2-3; D is possibly TRBD1 (6 bases). The CDR3 runs 14 residues. V lost 6 bases and J 2 bases, leaving 15 bases between the germline ends. Germline values: CDR1 SQVTM, CDR2 ANQGSEA. The CDR3 is CSVAKGQLTDTQYF. DNA of the CDR3: TGCAGCGTAGCGAAAGGACAGCTCACAGATACGCAGTATTTT.

This clone was picked up one time. J is TRBJ2-2 and V is TRBV18; D might be TRBD2 (6 bases). The germline V gene encodes CDR1 KGHSH and CDR2 LQKENI. The CDR3 has 15 residues. V gave up 3 bases and J gave up 3 bases, with 11 bases separating them. The DNA of the CDR3 is TGTGCCAGCTCACCGGGAGGCAGGGACACCGGGGAGCTGTTTTTT. Protein sequence: CASSPGGRDTGELFF.

The chain carries TRBV27 and TRBJ2-7, with D possibly TRBD2 on 6 matching bases. The ends were cut back, 3 bases at V and 3 bases at J, with 12 bases in the middle. The CDR3 is made up of 14 amino acids. Germline V gives CDR1 MNHEY, CDR2 SMNVEV (reference sequence). CDR3 region: CASSFGGALYEQYF. CDR3 coding DNA: TGTGCCAGCAGTTTCGGAGGGGCCCTCTACGAGCAGTACTTC.

This chain uses TRBV27 with TRBJ1-2; TRBD1 might be the D (5 bases). Looked up from germline, CDR1 is MNHEY and CDR2 is SMNVEV (reference sequence). This CDR3 comprises 15 residues. V lost 2 bases and J 0 bases, leaving 10 bases between the germline ends. The CDR3 DNA follows: TGTGCCAGCAGTTTACGGAGGGGCACTAACTATGGCTACACCTTC. This gives the protein CASSLRRGTNYGYTF.

This chain uses TRBV4-1 with TRBJ1-2, with 12 bases matching TRBD1. The trim removed 1 base at V and 7 bases at J, leaving 7 bases unmatched. Germline CDR1 and CDR2: MGHRA and YSYEKL. The CDR3 is 16 residues long. The CDR3 DNA reads as TGCGCCAGCAGCCAAGCACCGGGACAGGGGGCCGGTGGCTACACCTTC. This translates into CASSQAPGQGAGGYTF.

This chain links TRBV6-6 with TRBJ1-1, with TRBD1 matching 8 bases. This CDR3 has 16 residues. Trimming cost V 1 base and J 0 bases; bases outside gene matches: 4. The germline CDR1 and CDR2 sequences are MNHNY and SVGAGI (reference sequence). The CDR3 nucleotides are TGTGCCAGCAGTTACTTAGGGACAGGCCTGAACACTGAAGCTTTCTTT. Translated: CASSYLGTGLNTEAFF.

The CDR3 DNA is TGTGCCAGCAGCGTGAAACACTATAATTCACCCCTCCACTTT. It encodes CASSVKHYNSPLHF. The chain is built from TRBV9 and TRBJ1-6; D not resolved. Germline V lookup: CDR1 SGDLS, CDR2 YYNGEE. Trimming stripped 2 bases from V and 3 bases from J, with 6 bases between. CDR3 size: 14 residues. The entire variable domain, with the rest obtained from reference TRBV9 and TRBJ1-6, is as follows: DSGVTQTPKHLITATGQRVTLRCSPRSGDLSVYWYQQSLDQGLQFLIQYYNGEERAKGNILERFSAQQFPDLHSELNLSSLELGDSALYFCASSVKHYNSPLHFGNGTRLTVT.

The J gene is TRBJ1-3, the V gene TRBV18; possible D gene TRBD1, 6 bases. This CDR3 has 16 residues. Germline V gives CDR1 KGHSH, CDR2 LQKENI. Between the trimmed V and J ends, which lost 5 bases and 2 bases, there was a span of 16 bases. The CDR3 here is CASSVRQERTGNTIYF. The CDR3, as DNA: TGTGCCAGCTCAGTAAGACAGGAACGGACTGGAAACACCATATATTTT.

This chain uses TRBV9 with TRBJ2-3; no definite D call. V was pared by 3 bases and J by 1 base, with 6 bases between. The V gene's germline CDR1 is SGDLS and CDR2 YYNGEE. The CDR3 length is 13 residues. DNA of the CDR3: TGTGCCAGCAGCGCCAGCGGCACAGATACGCAGTATTTT. It is translated as CASSASGTDTQYF.

The chain has TRBV5-1 and TRBJ1-4; 7 bases are a match to TRBD1. Per the germline V gene, CDR1 is SGHRS and CDR2 is YFSETQ. The CDR3 has 14 residues. V trimming: 3 bases; J trimming: 6 bases; junction bases outside the gene matches: 5. The CDR3 loop reads CASSSQGRDEKLFF. The CDR3 bases are TGCGCCAGCAGCTCACAGGGGCGTGATGAAAAACTGTTTTTT.

The J gene is TRBJ1-1, the V gene TRBV2; tentative D call: TRBD1 (6 bases). The CDR3 runs to 11 residues. The germline gives CDR1 SNHLY, CDR2 FYNNEI. The ends were cut back, 8 bases at V and 9 bases at J, with 13 bases in the middle. For the CDR3, the DNA is TGTGCCAGCCAGATCACAGGGAAAGCTTTCTTT. It codes for CASQITGKAFF.

This chain uses TRBV6-5 with TRBJ2-7; D not certain. This CDR3 region has 11 residues. Germline values: CDR1 MNHEY, CDR2 SVGAGI. V lost 5 bases, J lost 3 bases, and 5 bases lay in between. The CDR3 loop is CASSHNYEQYF. CDR3 in DNA: TGTGCCAGCAGTCACAACTACGAGCAGTACTTC.

V gene TRBV20-1 combines with J gene TRBJ1-1; no firm D call. Germline CDR1 reads DFQATT; CDR2 reads SNEGSKA (reference sequence). The CDR3 length is 11 residues. Trimming removed 6 bases at V and 0 bases at J, with 5 bases between. The DNA for the CDR3 is TGCAGTGCCCCTATGAACACTGAAGCTTTCTTT. It yields the protein CSAPMNTEAFF.

The gene calls are TRBV6-5 and TRBJ1-5; TRBD1 might be the D (5 bases). Germline CDR1 MNHEY, CDR2 SVGAGI. Trimming removed 2 bases from V and 1 base from J, with 6 bases in between. The CDR3 runs 14 residues. CDR3 sequence (DNA): TGTGCCAGCAGTTACAGGGGCAGCAATCAGCCCCAGCATTTT. Translated, it gives CASSYRGSNQPQHF.

The CDR3 DNA is TGTGCCACCAGTGATTGGACTAGCGGGGGGGAGACCCAGTACTTC. It codes for CATSDWTSGGETQYF. This chain connects TRBV24-1 to TRBJ2-5; 14 bases fit TRBD2. J was trimmed by 5 bases and V by 2 bases; bases with no gene match: 0. This CDR3 has 15 amino acids. Germline V gene data show CDR1 as KGHDR and CDR2 as SFDVKD.

The chain carries TRBV28 and TRBJ2-7; D possibly corresponds to TRBD2 (5 bases). The V gene lost 1 base and the J gene lost 7 bases, with 14 bases spanning the gap. The CDR3 sequence is 14 residues long. Germline loops: CDR1 MDHEN, CDR2 SYDVKM. This chain's CDR3 is CASSLSAPRGEQYF. CDR3 nucleotide sequence: TGTGCCAGCAGTTTATCAGCCCCAAGAGGGGAGCAGTACTTC.